Listed below are T cell receptor beta chains from one sample, sequenced in a study of cytomegalovirus exposure and HLA in healthy donors. The protocol was immunoSEQ multiplex PCR, while the TCRdb copy is restricted to in-frame clones and leaves out a portion. This sample carries 50,000 to 70,000 clones, around 80% of them seen once, and the ten largest clones take 3%. What was sequenced was PBMCs. The origin of the receptors is a girl aged 10 to 17 in good health and CMV-seropositive. Each CDR3 is given with its conserved first and last residue. A D gene is named only where the DNA matches it firmly. Size is omitted from some rows. Given values are once, few, many or a class for expanded clones.

v_gene	abundance	d_gene	j_gene	CDR3aa	CDR3nt
TRBV7-8	.	.	TRBJ1-3	CASSRSIQVFAGNTIYF	TGTGCCAGCAGCCGTAGCATACAGGTCTTCGCGGGAAACACCATATATTTT
TRBV7-2	.	.	TRBJ2-3	CASSYGLPLIDTQYF	TGTGCCAGCAGCTACGGACTACCTCTGATAGATACGCAGTATTTT
TRBV28	.	.	TRBJ2-7	CASCLRPSGEQYF	TGTGCCAGCTGCCTTAGGCCATCGGGGGAGCAGTACTTC
TRBV7-2	.	.	TRBJ2-5	CASSRAQGGVRTAQYF	TGTGCCAGCAGCCGGGCTCAAGGGGGAGTCCGCACGGCCCAGTACTTC
TRBV5-1	.	TRBD1	TRBJ1-2	CASSVTGAWYGYTF	TGCGCCAGCAGCGTGACAGGGGCGTGGTATGGCTACACCTTC
TRBV19	.	.	TRBJ1-1	CASSISNTEAFF	TGTGCCAGTAGTATCTCGAACACTGAAGCTTTCTTT
TRBV7-7	.	.	TRBJ2-3	CASSLAQIGGEDDTQYF	TGTGCTAGCAGCTTAGCTCAAATCGGGGGAGAAGATGATACGCAGTATTTT
TRBV9	.	TRBD2	TRBJ2-1	CASSGGASGYSEQFF	TGTGCCAGCAGCGGGGGGGCTAGCGGGTATTCTGAGCAGTTCTTC
TRBV15	once	.	TRBJ1-1	CATSAFPRGKGTEAFF	TGTGCCACCAGCGCCTTCCCTAGGGGGAAGGGGACTGAAGCTTTCTTT
TRBV28	.	.	TRBJ1-5	CASSLGGSGNQPQHF	TGTGCCAGCAGTTTGGGCGGGTCGGGCAATCAGCCCCAGCATTTT
TRBV9	.	TRBD1	TRBJ1-1	CASSARGQNTEAFF	TGTGCCAGCAGCGCGAGGGGGCAGAACACTGAAGCTTTCTTT
TRBV4-1	.	TRBD1	TRBJ2-7	CATSRPRDRASYEQYF	TGCGCCACGAGCAGGCCTCGGGACAGGGCCTCCTACGAGCAGTACTTC
TRBV18	.	TRBD1	TRBJ1-2	CASSFSEDRGQGGYTF	TGTGCCAGCTCATTCAGCGAGGACAGGGGACAAGGAGGCTACACCTTC
TRBV10-3	once	.	TRBJ1-1	CATIRGTEAFF	TGTGCCACGATACGAGGTACTGAAGCTTTCTTT
TRBV28	.	TRBD1	TRBJ1-4	CASRATGVPPEKLFF	TGTGCCAGCAGGGCCACAGGGGTACCACCCGAAAAACTGTTTTTT
TRBV2	few	.	TRBJ1-4	CASTGVNEKLFF	TGTGCCAGTACCGGGGTTAATGAAAAACTGTTTTTT
TRBV18	.	.	TRBJ1-1	CASSSAAQAETEAFF	TGTGCCAGCTCATCGGCCGCGCAGGCCGAGACTGAAGCTTTCTTT
TRBV7-9	.	.	TRBJ1-1	CASSFVYTEAFF	TGTGCCAGCAGCTTTGTCTACACTGAAGCTTTCTTT
TRBV6-5	.	.	TRBJ2-4	CASSYLAGTKNIQYF	TGTGCCAGCAGTTACTTGGCAGGCACCAAAAACATTCAGTACTTC
TRBV6-1	.	.	TRBJ1-1	CASREVTAFF	TGTGCCAGCAGAGAGGTAACAGCTTTCTTT
TRBV6-1	once	.	TRBJ2-1	CASTPYRISYNEQFF	TGTGCCAGCACTCCATACAGGATCTCCTACAATGAGCAGTTCTTC